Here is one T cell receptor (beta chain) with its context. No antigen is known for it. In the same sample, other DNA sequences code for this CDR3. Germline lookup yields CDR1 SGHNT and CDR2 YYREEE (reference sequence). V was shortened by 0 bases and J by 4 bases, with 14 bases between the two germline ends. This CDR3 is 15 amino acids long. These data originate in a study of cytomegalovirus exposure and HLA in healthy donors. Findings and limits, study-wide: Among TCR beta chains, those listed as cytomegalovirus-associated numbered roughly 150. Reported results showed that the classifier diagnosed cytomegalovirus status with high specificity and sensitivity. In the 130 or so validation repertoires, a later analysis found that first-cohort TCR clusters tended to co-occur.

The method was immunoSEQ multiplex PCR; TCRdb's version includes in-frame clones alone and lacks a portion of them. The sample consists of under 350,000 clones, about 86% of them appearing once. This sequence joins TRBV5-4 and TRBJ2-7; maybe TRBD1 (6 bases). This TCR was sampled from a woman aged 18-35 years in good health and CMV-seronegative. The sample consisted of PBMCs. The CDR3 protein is CASSLAGTRSYEQYF. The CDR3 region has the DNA TGTGCCAGCAGCTTGGCCGGGACACGGAGTTACGAGCAGTACTTC.